The 14 T cell receptor beta chains listed next were all sequenced from one sample in a study of blood T cell repertoires in COVID-19. Generated by immunoSEQ multiplex PCR, the TCRdb table keeps only in-frame clones and is missing some. The table has some 200,000 clones, over 80% seen once. Sequencing was carried out using peripheral blood. The receptors derive from a man in his sixties with COVID-19, enrolled during active disease.

The genes are TRBV5-6 and TRBJ1-1; no reliable D call. V was cut by 2 bases and J by 2 bases, with 4 bases left in between. Germline CDR1 SGHDT, CDR2 YYEEEE. The CDR3 runs to 12 residues. This chain's CDR3 is CASSLYNTEAFF. For the CDR3, the DNA is TGTGCCAGCAGCTTATATAACACTGAAGCTTTCTTT.

J is TRBJ2-7 and V is TRBV7-8, with a possible D match to TRBD1 (5 bases). The V end was cut by 2 bases, the J end by 5 bases, with 19 bases between. Germline V gene data show CDR1 as SGHVS and CDR2 as FQNEAQ. The CDR3 loop spans 16 amino acids. Written as DNA, the CDR3 is TGTGCCAGCAGCTTATTGGGCAGCGCCAGGGCGGACGAGCAGTACTTC. Translated, it gives CASSLLGSARADEQYF.

The V call is TRBV3-1 (or the pseudogene TRBV3-2), the J call TRBJ2-7, with D possibly matching TRBD1 (5 bases). The V gene lost 3 bases and the J gene lost 9 bases, with 12 bases spanning the gap. This CDR3 has 12 residues. Looked up from germline, CDR1 is LGHDT and CDR2 is YNNKEL (reference sequence). This CDR3 is CASSQAGHGQYF. The DNA for the CDR3 is TGTGCCAGCAGCCAGGCAGGACACGGGCAGTACTTC.

This clone came up once. J is TRBJ2-7 and V is TRBV11-3; a possible D gene is TRBD2 (6 bases). The CDR3 is made up of 15 amino acids. The germline CDR1 and CDR2 sequences are SGHNT and YENEEA. Trimming cost V 0 bases and J 5 bases, with 14 bases left between them. In DNA, the CDR3 is TGTGCCAGCAGCTTAGATTCCGGGACGGGGGACGAGCAGTACTTC. Translation: CASSLDSGTGDEQYF.

Only one count was recorded for this clone. This chain links TRBV18 with TRBJ2-1, with TRBD1 matching over 9 bases. Germline-derived CDR1 and CDR2 are KGHSH and LQKENI. With 6 bases clipped from V and 6 bases from J, the junction kept 6 bases outside the gene matches. This CDR3 region has 14 residues. CDR3 amino acids: CASSLGQGFNEQFF. The CDR3, as DNA: TGTGCCAGCTCCCTTGGACAGGGGTTCAATGAGCAGTTCTTC.

This clone was observed once. This rearrangement joins TRBV10-2 to TRBJ2-7; 11 bases agree with TRBD1. CDR1 is WSHSY, CDR2 SAAADI, per germline. Trimming cost V 6 bases and J 3 bases; bases outside gene matches: 4. The CDR3 covers 14 residues. CDR3 amino acids: CASSGTGGSYEQYF. CDR3 DNA sequence: TGCGCCAGCAGCGGGACAGGGGGAAGCTACGAGCAGTACTTC.

This clone was observed once. The chain links TRBV10-3 to TRBJ1-1; possible D gene TRBD1, 6 bases. V lost 0 bases and J 6 bases, leaving 17 bases between the germline ends. The germline V gene has CDR1 ENHRY and CDR2 SYGVKD. This CDR3 has 16 amino acids. CDR3 nucleotides: TGTGCCATCAGTGAGTCCGAGCAGGGGCCGAAAGCTGAAGCTTTCTTT. Its protein product is CAISESEQGPKAEAFF.

This chain links TRBV6-5 with TRBJ1-2, with 8 bases lining up with TRBD1. The length of the CDR3 is 12 residues. CDR1 and CDR2 from the germline V gene are MNHEY and SVGAGI. V shed 10 bases, J shed 2 bases, and the junction held 3 bases outside the gene matches. CDR3 in amino acids: CATDRANYGYTF. The CDR3 DNA reads as TGTGCCACGGACAGGGCCAACTATGGCTACACCTTC.

The rearrangement uses TRBV18 and TRBJ2-1; perhaps TRBD2 as D (5 bases). In germline, CDR1 is KGHSH, CDR2 LQKENI. The length of the CDR3 is 13 residues. Trimming removed 3 bases from V and 5 bases from J, with 8 bases in between. The CDR3 region is CASSPGLDNEQFF. The CDR3 DNA reads TGTGCCAGCTCACCCGGACTCGACAATGAGCAGTTCTTC.

With regard to this clone: A much larger clonotype is one base distant, so this may be a read error. V and J are TRBV2 and TRBJ1-3; tentative D call: TRBD1 (5 bases). V was cut by 4 bases and J by 0 bases, with 7 bases left in between. The CDR3 contains 14 residues. Per germline, CDR1 SNHLY and CDR2 FYNNEI. CDR3 sequence (DNA): TGTGCCAGCAGTGCCGGGGGCTCTGGAAACACCATATATTTT. Translation: CASSAGGSGNTIYF.

This chain links TRBV28 with TRBJ2-3, with a weak D call TRBD2 (6 bases). The CDR3 spans 16 residues. Trimming removed 5 bases from V and 2 bases from J, with 17 bases in between. CDR1 is MDHEN and CDR2 is SYDVKM in the germline V gene. The CDR3 bases are TGTGCCAGCAGTGAATTCCGCCTAGCGAACACAGATACGCAGTATTTT. Encoded protein: CASSEFRLANTDTQYF.

V and J are TRBV19 and TRBJ1-2; 11 bases agree with TRBD1. This CDR3 is built from 15 residues. The germline V gene encodes CDR1 LNHDA and CDR2 SQIVND (reference sequence). J gave up 5 bases and V 5 bases, and 7 bases lay outside the gene matches. CDR3 residues: CASSVRDRGRYGYTF. The CDR3, as DNA: TGTGCCAGTAGTGTTCGGGACAGGGGGAGGTATGGCTACACCTTC. Full variable domain (outside the CDR3, taken from reference TRBV19 and TRBJ1-2): DGGITQSPKYLFRKEGQNVTLSCEQNLNHDAMYWYRQDPGQGLRLIYYSQIVNDFQKGDIAEGYSVSREKKESFPLTVTSAQKNPTAFYLCASSVRDRGRYGYTFGSGTRLTVV.

The chain combines TRBV2 with TRBJ2-2; TRBD1 aligns across 10 bases. Germline V gene sequence: CDR1 SNHLY, CDR2 FYNNEI. V gave up 6 bases and J gave up 5 bases; unmatched junction bases: 9. The CDR3 is 16 amino acids. The CDR3 DNA reads TGTGCCAGCAGCCGACAGGGGGCGGGTGGGACCGGGGAGCTGTTTTTT. This translates into CASSRQGAGGTGELFF.

On this clone itself: Other DNA sequences within the sample encode an identical CDR3. This chain connects TRBV4-1 to TRBJ2-7, with D maybe TRBD1 (6 bases). V lost 4 bases and J lost 2, with 12 bases in between. The CDR3 has 14 amino acids. Per germline, CDR1 MGHRA and CDR2 YSYEKL. CDR3 DNA: TGCGCCAGCAGCCCCGGACAGCCTCCCTACGAGCAGTACTTC. Translation gives CASSPGQPPYEQYF.